The rows below give T cell receptor beta chains drawn from one sample of a study of T cell responses to AZD1222 COVID-19 vaccine. Repertoires were generated with immunoSEQ multiplex PCR, while TCRdb's copy carries only in-frame clones and drops some. The top ten hold around 10% of the sample, which has roughly 120,000 clones, roughly 90% seen once. The material was peripheral blood, obtained on day 0 of AZD1222 vaccination. Receptors were obtained from an adult in good health. Each CDR3 is given with its conserved first and last residue. The D gene is left open where the match is weak. Clone size, where shown, is once, few, many, or a class for clones that have expanded.

cdr3_length	v_call	j_call	clone_size	d_call	cdr3_nt	cdr3_aa
14	TRBV16	TRBJ1-6	-	-	TGTGCCAGCAGCCGTCAGGGGTATGATTCACCCCTCCACTTT	CASSRQGYDSPLHF
14	TRBV15	TRBJ2-3	-	-	TGTGCCACCAGCAGAGATCGGGCCTCAGATACGCAGTATTTT	CATSRDRASDTQYF
15	TRBV5-4	TRBJ2-7	-	-	TGTGCCAGCAGCCTCGACAGCTCAAACGACTACGAGCAGTACTTC	CASSLDSSNDYEQYF
12	TRBV29-1	TRBJ2-1	-	TRBD2	TGCAGCGTGGGCCCTAGCGGACATGAGCAGTTCTTC	CSVGPSGHEQFF
14	TRBV7-3	TRBJ2-7	-	TRBD2	TGTGCCAGCAGCTTAGCGGGGGGGCACAACGAGCAGTACTTC	CASSLAGGHNEQYF
13	TRBV30	TRBJ1-6	-	-	TGTGCCTGGAGAATCGGGCTGGTTTCACCCCTCCACTTT	CAWRIGLVSPLHF
15	TRBV30	TRBJ2-5	-	-	TGTGCCTGGAGTGTACTGAGGGGAGGTCGAGAGACCCAGTACTTC	CAWSVLRGGRETQYF
13	TRBV5-1	TRBJ2-7	-	-	TGCGCCAGCAGCCAACCAGACTACTACGAGCAGTACTTC	CASSQPDYYEQYF
12	TRBV6-5	TRBJ2-7	-	TRBD2	TGTGCCAGCAGTCCGCCGGGGGGAAAGCAGTACTTC	CASSPPGGKQYF
11	TRBV12-3/TRBV12-4	TRBJ2-7	-	-	TGTGCCAGCAGGGGGGTCTACGAGCAGTACTTC	CASRGVYEQYF
17	TRBV10-3	TRBJ1-3	-	TRBD1	TGTGCCATTGGACAGGGGAACCACTTTTTCTCTGGAAACACCATATATTTT	CAIGQGNHFFSGNTIYF
11	TRBV20-1	TRBJ2-5	few	TRBD2	TGCAGTGCTAGATTTGGACTAGCGGAGTACTTC	CSARFGLAEYF
15	TRBV10-2	TRBJ1-1	-	TRBD1	TGCGCCAGCAGGAGTAGGACAGGTGACAACACTGAAGCTTTCTTT	CASRSRTGDNTEAFF
14	TRBV6-2/TRBV6-3	TRBJ2-7	-	TRBD2	TGTGCGAGCATCCCGGGAGCGGGAATAGGGAAGCAGTACTTC	CASIPGAGIGKQYF
13	TRBV12-3/TRBV12-4	TRBJ2-3	-	-	TGTGCCAGCAGTTTCTTCAACACAGATACGCAGTATTTT	CASSFFNTDTQYF
15	TRBV6-1	TRBJ2-2	-	-	TGTGCCAGCAGTGACAGGGGGGTGAACACCGGGGAGCTGTTTTTT	CASSDRGVNTGELFF
16	TRBV5-1	TRBJ2-2	-	TRBD2	TGCGCCAGCAGCTTGGGGAGCGGGGGTATCGCCGGGGAGCTGTTTTTT	CASSLGSGGIAGELFF
15	TRBV7-6	TRBJ2-3	once	-	TGTGCCAGCAGCTTAGGGGCTAGCTCCACAGATACGCAGTATTTT	CASSLGASSTDTQYF
16	TRBV6-2/TRBV6-3	TRBJ1-5	-	-	TGTGCCAGCAGTTACGCCGGGGGCCGGAGCAATCAGCCCCAGCATTTT	CASSYAGGRSNQPQHF
13	TRBV11-2	TRBJ2-1	-	TRBD1	TGTGCCAGCAGCCGACAGGGATACAATGAGCAGTTCTTC	CASSRQGYNEQFF
13	TRBV30	TRBJ2-3	once	-	TGTGCCTGGAGTGGCCTAACTGGGGGTACGCAGTATTTT	CAWSGLTGGTQYF
14	TRBV7-9	TRBJ2-5	few	TRBD2	TGTGCCAGCAGCTGGACTAGCGGCTACCAGACCCAGTACTTC	CASSWTSGYQTQYF